One sample yielded the 6 T cell receptor beta chains listed below, sequenced in a study of low-dose radiotherapy and immunotherapy resistance in tumors. First-strand cDNA relied on TRAV- and TRBV-specific primers spanning alpha and beta chains. Over approximately 20 PCR cycles, TCRs were amplified from a constant-region primer and V-primer adapter. Using its own MiXCR run on the reads, TCRdb lists one record per CDR3 protein. The table shows 64,000 or so distinct CDR3 sequences, with around a third occurring only once. Noted time point: before trial treatment. The sample was PBMCs, taken before treatment. All receptors come from a female donor with ovarian cancer.

This clonotype was found many times. V usage is TRBV12-3 or TRBV12-4 and J usage is TRBJ1-2, with D maybe TRBD1 (6 bases). CDR3 length: 15 residues. The ends were cut back, 6 bases at V and 4 bases at J, with 18 bases in the middle. CDR3 in DNA: TGTGCCAGCAGCGACACAGGGATTCCTCCCTATGGCTACACCTTC. It codes for CASSDTGIPPYGYTF.

This clonotype came up many times. This chain uses TRBV29-1 with TRBJ2-1, with 8 bases lining up with TRBD2. The V segment lost 6 bases and the J segment 6 bases; nucleotides outside the gene matches: 13. CDR1 and CDR2 (germline): SQVTM, ANQGSEA. CDR3 length: 15 amino acids. For the CDR3, the DNA is TGCAGCGTGGGCCCGAGTAGCGGGATACCCAATGAGCAGTTCTTC. Its protein product is CSVGPSSGIPNEQFF.

This clonotype turned up a few times. The chain has TRBV20-1 and TRBJ2-1, with 8 positions matching TRBD2. Germline CDR1 is DFQATT and CDR2 is SNEGSKA (reference sequence). V lost 6 bases, J lost 2 bases, and 9 bases stayed unmatched. The CDR3 spans 15 residues. The CDR3 sequence: CSAPQREPPYNEQFF. Written as DNA, the CDR3 is TGCAGTGCCCCTCAGCGGGAGCCCCCCTACAATGAGCAGTTCTTC.

This clonotype has at least ten counts. The rearrangement joins TRBV28 to TRBJ2-1; 9 nucleotides match TRBD1. V gave up 3 bases and J gave up 0 bases; unmatched junction bases: 3. The CDR3 spans 16 residues. Germline values: CDR1 MDHEN, CDR2 SYDVKM. The CDR3 region has the DNA TGTGCCAGCAGTTTCACAGGGGGCCGCTCCTACAATGAGCAGTTCTTC. Protein product: CASSFTGGRSYNEQFF.

In this sample, this clonotype turned up many times. The chain employs TRBV20-1 and TRBJ2-3, with no clear D. The CDR3 length is 15 residues. Germline CDR1 is DFQATT and CDR2 is SNEGSKA (reference sequence). Between the trimmed V and J ends, which lost 3 bases and 5 bases, there was a span of 18 bases. Here the CDR3 reads CSARATSGWGDTQYF. The CDR3 DNA follows: TGCAGTGCTAGGGCAACTTCAGGTTGGGGAGATACGCAGTATTTT.

This clonotype was observed a few times. The chain links TRBV14 to TRBJ2-7, with a weak D call TRBD1 (6 bases). Germline CDR1 and CDR2: SGHDN and FVKESK. Trimming took off 4 bases at V and 6 bases at J, with 25 bases between the two ends. The CDR3 is 17 amino acids. Here the CDR3 DNA reads TGTGCCAGCAGCCCACAAACTATCTGGGGGCTAGCTCTCGAGCAGTACTTC. Translating it yields CASSPQTIWGLALEQYF. The full variable domain, in which reference TRBV14 and TRBJ2-7 provide the parts outside the CDR3, is EAGVTQFPSHSVIEKGQTVTLRCDPISGHDNLYWYRRVMGKEIKFLLHFVKESKQDESGMPNNRFLAERTGGTYSTLKVQPAELEDSGVYFCASSPQTIWGLALEQYFGPGTRLTVT.